The T cell receptor (beta chain) under discussion was sequenced for a study of human T cells and chemical hapten exposure. Time point denoted: pre-sensitization, week 0. The treatment was: therapeutic diphenylcyclopropenone sensitization with weekly scalp DPC. V lost 5 bases and J lost 3; bases outside the gene matches: 3. Germline lookup yields CDR1 MNHEY and CDR2 SVGAGI. The CDR3 loop spans 13 amino acids. TCRdb itself ran the RACE reads through MiXCR, one entry per CDR3 protein. The data show some 70,000 distinct CDR3 sequences, 11% seen once. In this sample, this clonotype turned up many times. The sample consisted of whole blood, taken in connection with sensitization to the hapten diphenylcyclopropenone (DPC). The chain links TRBV6-5 to TRBJ1-1; the match to TRBD1 covers 7 bases. This clonotype was obtained from a woman between 45 and 65 years old with alopecia areata. Some clones in this sample may be carry-over from other donors' samples. As DNA, the CDR3 is TGTGCCAGCAGTAGAGACAGGGACACTGAAGCTTTCTTT. Translated: CASSRDRDTEAFF.